This TCR beta chain comes out of a study of cytomegalovirus exposure and HLA in healthy donors (dated 2017 in TCRdb). Background on the whole study: According to a later analysis, the 100 to 150 validation repertoires were produced on the same platform as the roughly 600 repertoires of the first cohort. The study aimed to test whether cataloging public T cell receptors could reveal signatures of past pathogen exposure. The study combined high-throughput TCR immunosequencing, statistical association of individual TCRs with disease status, and machine learning to predict cytomegalovirus infection status. Besides the first cohort of approximately 710 subjects, a separate validation cohort made up of some 110 different subjects was used. Study-wide findings and limitations: Most TCR sequences were seen in very few donors, while some public TCRs were found in many individuals. Cytomegalovirus status was reported to be diagnosed by the classifier with high specificity and sensitivity in both the original and validation cohorts. A few of the identified cytomegalovirus-associated TCR beta chains were confirmed in vitro to be specific for cytomegalovirus antigens. All 120 or so repertoires were used to score co-occurrence in the validation cohort in a later analysis, because that analysis had no HLA typing for the cohort. In a later analysis, TCRs clustered in the first cohort were found to also tend to co-occur in the roughly 130 validation repertoires, with around 94% of cluster scores above 0. A total of 150 or so TCR beta chains were listed by the study as associated with cytomegalovirus. It was suggested by the authors that the approach could potentially be generalized to other disease states and immunological phenotypes.

Library construction relied on the immunoSEQ multiplex PCR assay. As for the authors' bioinformatics: To diagnose cytomegalovirus status from the catalog of TCR beta chain sequences, a statistical classification framework was built. TCRdb retrieved this table from immuneACCESS and kept in-frame rearrangements only. Not all clones are present; in checked studies, unresolved V genes account for under half, and no reason is known for the remainder. D and trimming come from the DNA, and the V and J calls and clone size come from that table. Here the sample has more than 95,000 clones; approximately 89% occur a single time. Clones ranked in the top ten supply 1.1% of the sample. The CDR3 sequence holds 13 residues, the cysteine and phenylalanine included. Only the CDR3 portion is preserved as DNA: 39 bases, with reading frame beginning at the first base. V was cut back by 8 bases and J by 0 bases, leaving a gap of 8 bases between them. CDR1 and CDR2 are read off the germline V gene as SNHLY and FYNNEI.

Concerning this clone itself: Its target antigen remains unknown. There are no base qualities to consult, and no much larger clone falls within one base. The sample has other DNA sequences that encode this CDR3 too.

The donors belonged to the validation cohort of approximately 130 subjects, which was separate from the roughly 670-subject first cohort. The clonotype comes from a woman aged 18-35 years in good health and CMV-seronegative. The chain was built from TRBV2 and TRBJ1-5; the D gene is unclear. The specimen sequenced was PBMCs. The CDR3 here reads CASVGDSNQPQHF. The nucleotide sequence is given as TGTGCCAGCGTCGGAGATAGCAATCAGCCCCAGCATTTT.